The 26 T cell receptor beta chains below were found in one sample sequenced in a study of blood T cell repertoires in COVID-19. Data came from immunoSEQ multiplex PCR; TCRdb stores just in-frame clones and leaves some out. The sample lists approximately 170,000 clones, nearly 90% seen once, with approximately 2% in the top ten. The sequenced material came from peripheral blood. Receptors were obtained from a man younger than 35 who had recovered from COVID-19.

The chain links TRBV4-1 to TRBJ1-5; no clear D. The CDR3 runs to 14 residues. Germline V gene lookup returns CDR1 MGHRA and CDR2 YSYEKL. V was clipped by 0 bases and J by 15 bases, with 18 bases between them. The CDR3 DNA sequence: TGCGCCAGCAGCCAAGAAGAGTTAGCACCTAGGATGCATTTT. It specifies CASSQEELAPRMHF.

The CDR3 protein is CASVFLFYEQYF. CDR3 nucleotide sequence: TGTGCCAGCGTCTTCCTATTCTACGAGCAGTACTTC. This chain uses TRBV19 with TRBJ2-7; D remains unclear. Germline CDR1 and CDR2: LNHDA and SQIVND (reference sequence). V was cut by 9 bases and J by 3 bases, with 12 bases left in between. The CDR3 is 12 residues long.

The table lists this clone with a few counts. This CDR3 is also generated by other DNA sequences in the sample. The rearrangement links TRBV5-1 to TRBJ1-5; 8 bases map to TRBD1. Germline V gives CDR1 SGHRS, CDR2 YFSETQ. Trimming at V came to 4 bases and at J to 2 bases, leaving 2 bases not matched to a gene. The CDR3 has 14 residues. The CDR3 is CASSLQGGNQPQHF. The CDR3, as DNA: TGCGCCAGCAGCCTACAGGGGGGCAATCAGCCCCAGCATTTT.

The rearrangement joins TRBV4-3 to TRBJ2-1, with 10 nucleotides matching TRBD2. CDR1 is LGHNA, CDR2 YSLEER, per germline. Trimming took 3 bases from V and 6 from J; bases not matched to a gene: 8. This CDR3 contains 16 residues. CDR3 in DNA: TGCGCCAGCAGCCATAGCGGGAGGTTCATTGGCAATGAGCAGTTCTTC. It specifies CASSHSGRFIGNEQFF.

V is TRBV6-6 and J is TRBJ2-7; 11 nucleotides line up with TRBD2. The V gene's germline CDR1 is MNHNY and CDR2 SVGAGI (reference sequence). J was trimmed by 0 bases and V by 2 bases; bases with no gene match: 0. The CDR3 is 15 amino acids. CDR3: CASSYTSGSSYEQYF. CDR3 coding DNA: TGTGCCAGCAGTTACACTAGCGGGAGCTCCTACGAGCAGTACTTC.

The V gene is TRBV10-3, the J gene TRBJ2-2; 7 bases line up with TRBD1. After removal of 7 bases from V and 2 bases from J, the junction contained 4 bases not matched to a gene. The CDR3 is 14 amino acids. Germline V gene lookup returns CDR1 ENHRY and CDR2 SYGVKD. The CDR3 spells CAITWDSNTGELFF. The CDR3 DNA follows: TGTGCCATCACCTGGGACAGTAACACCGGGGAGCTGTTTTTT.

The chain recombines TRBV5-4 with TRBJ2-5; 7 bases fit TRBD2. Trimming cost V 5 bases and J 4 bases; bases outside gene matches: 11. This CDR3 comprises 15 residues. The germline V gene has CDR1 SGHNT and CDR2 YYREEE (reference sequence). CDR3 nucleotide sequence: TGTGCCAGCAGACCGGCGGACTGGGAGGGAGAGACCCAGTACTTC. The encoded protein is CASRPADWEGETQYF.

This clone was counted a single time. The chain carries TRBV5-6 and TRBJ1-1, with TRBD1 matching 7 bases. Germline CDR1 is SGHDT and CDR2 is YYEEEE. The CDR3 has 15 residues. Losses at the gene ends were 4 bases for V and 1 base for J; bases not matched to a gene: 7. CDR3 amino acids: CASSVYRGWNTEAFF. CDR3 sequence (DNA): TGTGCCAGCAGCGTATACAGGGGATGGAACACTGAAGCTTTCTTT.

The rearrangement links TRBV9 to TRBJ2-3; TRBD2 aligns across 8 bases. Trimming removed 2 bases from V and 4 bases from J; junction bases left unmatched: 6. The CDR3 extends over 15 amino acids. Per the germline V gene, CDR1 is SGDLS and CDR2 is YYNGEE. The chain's CDR3 is CASSVEGLVADTQYF. CDR3 coding DNA: TGTGCCAGCAGCGTCGAGGGACTAGTGGCAGATACGCAGTATTTT.

CDR3 nucleotide sequence: TGTGCCAGCAGTTGGAGAGGGGAGCAGTTCTTC. Protein sequence: CASSWRGEQFF. The chain is built from TRBV6-5 and TRBJ2-1, with D possibly being TRBD2 (5 bases). CDR1 is MNHEY, CDR2 SVGAGI, per germline. V was cut by 4 bases and J by 10 bases, with 8 bases left in between. CDR3 length: 11 residues.

The genes are TRBV28 and TRBJ2-7; D uncertain. Germline V lookup: CDR1 MDHEN, CDR2 SYDVKM. The ends were cut back, 3 bases at V and 5 bases at J, with 11 bases in the middle. CDR3 length: 13 residues. The CDR3 DNA reads TGTGCCAGCAGTTTTCTCGCTGGCAACGAGCAGTACTTC. Translating it yields CASSFLAGNEQYF.

This clone appeared once. This sequence joins TRBV28 and TRBJ2-7; a weak D match, TRBD1 (6 bases). The CDR3 runs 14 residues. V lost 6 bases and J 2 bases, leaving 14 bases between the germline ends. CDR1 MDHEN and CDR2 SYDVKM come from the germline V gene. CDR3: CASSRQVLAYEQYF. CDR3 in DNA: TGTGCCAGCAGCCGACAGGTTCTTGCCTACGAGCAGTACTTC.

This chain connects TRBV6-5 to TRBJ2-1, with 7 nucleotides matching TRBD1. Trimming cost V 6 bases and J 1 base; bases outside gene matches: 6. The germline CDR1 and CDR2 sequences are MNHEY and SVGAGI. The CDR3 has 15 residues. The CDR3 region is CASRPGTESYNEQFF. CDR3 DNA: TGTGCCAGCAGACCCGGGACAGAATCCTACAATGAGCAGTTCTTC.

The CDR3 loop is CASSLGTGNSPLHF. The CDR3 DNA sequence: TGTGCCAGCAGCTTAGGGACTGGGAACTCACCCCTCCACTTT. The chain combines TRBV7-9 with TRBJ1-6, with D unresolved. The CDR3 has 14 residues. Trimming pared 1 base from V and 10 bases from J, leaving 11 bases between. Germline V gives CDR1 SEHNR, CDR2 FQNEAQ (reference sequence).

The chain carries TRBV27 and TRBJ2-3; D unresolved. Deletions cut 1 base from V and 2 bases from J, with 4 bases between. Germline-derived CDR1 and CDR2 are MNHEY and SMNVEV (reference sequence). The CDR3 is 13 residues long. The CDR3 sequence is CASSLWATDTQYF. The DNA of the CDR3 is TGTGCCAGCAGTTTATGGGCCACAGATACGCAGTATTTT.

The chain has TRBV27 and TRBJ2-1; D might be TRBD1 (6 bases). The CDR3 consists of 13 residues. V lost 7 bases and J 7 bases, leaving 14 bases between the germline ends. Germline values: CDR1 MNHEY, CDR2 SMNVEV (reference sequence). The CDR3 DNA sequence: TGTGCCAGCACAGGGGCTTCGTGGAATGAGCAGTTCTTC. Protein: CASTGASWNEQFF.

V gene TRBV4-3 combines with J gene TRBJ1-2, with 8 bases fitting TRBD1. Germline trimming cut 1 base from V and 13 bases from J; bases unmatched to any gene: 14. CDR1 LGHNA and CDR2 YSLEER come from the germline V gene. The length of the CDR3 is 15 residues. CDR3 DNA sequence: TGCGCCAGCAGCCAAGCTGCAGGGGGCGCGATTGGACCCACCTTC. Translation gives CASSQAAGGAIGPTF.

This clone was counted a few times. This rearrangement joins TRBV5-1 to TRBJ2-2; a weak D match, TRBD2 (7 bases). V shed 0 bases and J shed 4 bases, with 13 bases lying between them. CDR1 and CDR2 (germline): SGHRS, YFSETQ. The CDR3 contains 16 residues. CDR3 bases: TGCGCCAGCAGCTTGGATGGGAGGGGGAGCACCGGGGAGCTGTTTTTT. Amino acid sequence: CASSLDGRGSTGELFF.

The V gene is TRBV7-9, the J gene TRBJ2-3, with 10 bases lining up with TRBD2. The ends lost 5 bases at V and 7 bases at J; junction bases unmatched: 12. CDR1 is SEHNR and CDR2 is FQNEAQ in the germline V gene (reference sequence). CDR3 length: 16 residues. CDR3 sequence (DNA): TGTGCCAGCAGCCGTAACCTAGCGGGAGTACCGAATACGCAGTATTTT. Translated, it gives CASSRNLAGVPNTQYF. Supplemented by reference TRBV7-9 and TRBJ2-3, the full variable domain reads DTGVSQNPRHKITKRGQNVTFRCDPISEHNRLYWYRQTLGQGPEFLTYFQNEAQLEKSRLLSDRFSAERPKGSFSTLEIQRTEQGDSAMYLCASSRNLAGVPNTQYFGPGTRLTVL.

The J gene is TRBJ1-2, the V gene TRBV27; D remains ambiguous. Trimming removed 7 bases at V and 4 bases at J, with 4 bases between. Germline V gives CDR1 MNHEY, CDR2 SMNVEV (reference sequence). The CDR3 runs 10 residues. The CDR3: CASIGYGYTF. The CDR3 region has the DNA TGTGCCAGCATCGGCTATGGCTACACCTTC.

V is TRBV7-9 and J is TRBJ1-6, with 7 positions matching TRBD1. Germline-derived CDR1 and CDR2 are SEHNR and FQNEAQ (reference sequence). This CDR3 region has 14 residues. The V and J ends lost 4 bases and 5 bases, in that order; junction bases with no gene match: 2. In DNA, the CDR3 is TGTGCCAGCAGCTCAGACAGGGATAATTCACCCCTCCACTTT. Its protein product is CASSSDRDNSPLHF.

V gene TRBV6-5 combines with J gene TRBJ1-1; 8 bases match TRBD1. Germline V gives CDR1 MNHEY, CDR2 SVGAGI. The CDR3 spans 13 residues. V trimming: 6 bases; J trimming: 8 bases; junction bases outside the gene matches: 8. DNA for the CDR3: TGTGCCAGCAGCTACCGGACAGGGACAGAAGCTTTCTTT. This encodes CASSYRTGTEAFF.

CDR3 DNA: TGTGCCAGCAGCTTGGCCAAACTAGCCCGATCCTACAATGAGCAGTTCTTC. It codes for CASSLAKLARSYNEQFF. This chain links TRBV5-8 with TRBJ2-1, with D maybe TRBD2 (6 bases). Germline values: CDR1 SGHTS, CDR2 YDEGEE. This CDR3 has 17 residues. Between the trimmed V and J ends, which lost 0 bases and 1 base, there was a span of 14 bases.

CDR3 loop: CATSRVNNQWANVLTF. The CDR3 DNA follows: TGTGCCACCAGCAGAGTAAACAATCAATGGGCCAACGTCCTGACTTTC. V and J are TRBV15 and TRBJ2-6, with D unclear. Between the trimmed V and J ends, which lost 1 base and 5 bases, there was a span of 12 bases. The CDR3 runs to 16 residues. The germline gives CDR1 LNHNV, CDR2 YYDKDF (reference sequence).

This rearrangement joins TRBV5-1 to TRBJ1-4; D possibly corresponds to TRBD1 (6 bases). V was shortened by 3 bases and J by 6 bases, with 12 bases between the two germline ends. Germline CDR1 and CDR2: SGHRS and YFSETQ. The CDR3 extends over 14 amino acids. The CDR3 protein is CASSSGHRDEKLFF. CDR3 in DNA: TGCGCCAGCAGCTCGGGACACCGGGATGAAAAACTGTTTTTT.

The rearrangement uses TRBV28 and TRBJ2-3; tentative D call: TRBD2 (6 bases). CDR1 is MDHEN and CDR2 is SYDVKM in the germline V gene. V was trimmed by 7 bases and J by 5 bases, leaving 19 bases between them. The CDR3 is 15 amino acids. CDR3 nucleotide sequence: TGTGCCAGCACCCCACTCCGGGCGGGGAGAGATACGCAGTATTTT. Residues: CASTPLRAGRDTQYF.